This TCR beta chain was obtained from a study of T-cell memory formation after mild COVID-19 (dated by TCRdb to about 2021). Study-wide context: TCR sequence clusters from the two donors were found to be largely donor specific. Two young, previously healthy adult volunteers made up the cohort, one male and one female. Longitudinal TCRalpha and TCRbeta repertoire sequencing tracked T-cell clones expanding and contracting after mild COVID-19 in two donors.

The listed sequencing device is Illumina NovaSeq 6000. TCRalpha and TCRbeta cDNA libraries were built by 5'RACE with constant-segment primers, adding sample barcodes and unique molecular identifiers. Trizol reagent was used to extract RNA from every sample. The libraries were amplified in two PCR steps, and the second step added a second sample barcode and Illumina TruSeq adapters. Libraries were sequenced on an Illumina NovaSeq with 2 x 150 bp paired-end reads. As for the authors' bioinformatics: Demultiplexing of reads and collapsing into UMI-guided consensus sequences were performed with migec v1.2.7. Using mixcr v2.1.11, UMI consensuses were aligned to TRA and TRB V and J templates and then assembled into clonotypes. A clonotype was counted as expanded or contracted only if both edgeR and NoisET called the change significant, with noise models trained on biological replicates. For edgeR calls, a false discovery rate-adjusted p below 0.01 and a log2 fold-change threshold of 1 were applied. PCA with hierarchical clustering of max-normalized trajectories of the 1000 most abundant clonotypes was used as exploratory dynamics analysis. Each responding clone was given a CD4 or CD8 phenotype based on the CD4+ and CD8+ repertoires, which had been sequenced separately. The raw public data were reprocessed by TCRdb itself: fastp quality trimming at Q25, MiXCR clonotype calling, in-frame beta chains only. When rows share a CDR3 protein, they turn into one entry using the most common DNA and genes. The V and J calls and clone size come from TCRdb's table, not from the authors' own analysis. The sample table contains roughly 310,000 distinct CDR3 sequences; only one count was recorded for approximately 15% of them. The top ten constitute roughly a fifth of the sample.

The CDR3 measures 13 amino acids from cysteine to phenylalanine. Just the 39-base CDR3 DNA is kept, in frame starting at base 1. From a lookup of the germline V gene, CDR1 and CDR2 are SGHTA and FQGTGA. The junction carries 8 bases between V and J, which are trimmed by 5 bases and 1 base respectively. PBMCs were isolated by Ficoll-Paque density gradient centrifugation. About this clonotype: The antigen it recognizes is unknown. No much larger clone is present one base from it, and per-base qualities are unavailable.

What the research found in general, with its limitations: Contracting CD4+ clones appeared mostly in the CM and EM memory subsets, whereas CD8+ clones were enriched in EMRA. The study included only a couple of mild cases, and larger cohorts that include severe cases with pre-infection samples were judged to be necessary. Clones contracting from day 15 to 85 had balanced CD4/CD8 phenotypes, while a second wave expanding from day 15 to 37 was biased towards CD4+. Some responding clones were found in pre-infection memory, which suggests that pre-existing cross-reactive memory T cells took part in the SARS-CoV-2 response. SARS-CoV-2 specificity of the second-wave clones peaking on day 37 was not confirmed.

The origin of this receptor is a man younger than 35 who had mild COVID-19 (a few samples of this study predate the infection). The sample titles of this study are shuffled in the database, so cell type and time point are left out; the donor was told from shared clones. Sequencing input: PBMCs or a T cell subset sorted from them (not recorded which). The chain employs TRBV7-3 and TRBJ1-1, with no D gene named confidently. The CDR3 protein is CASSPNWNTEAFF. The DNA sequence follows: TGTGCCAGCAGCCCGAATTGGAACACTGAAGCTTTCTTT.